This note documents a single TCR beta chain sequence. This specimen comes from a study of blood T cell repertoires in COVID-19. On the study more broadly: The analysed material was cDNA or gDNA that came from T cells, B-cell-depleted T cells, or PBMCs.

Produced via immunoSEQ multiplex PCR; TCRdb's table is partial and in-frame only. The sample holds about 190,000 clones, approximately 80% seen once. The CDR3 has 17 residues. Germline assignment: CDR1 SGHVS and CDR2 FNYEAQ. Trimming took off 2 bases at V and 0 bases at J, with 14 bases between the two ends. Sequences were obtained from peripheral blood. The rearrangement uses TRBV7-6 and TRBJ1-3; D possibly corresponds to TRBD1 (5 bases). The receptor's source is a woman in her fifties or sixties with acute or convalescent COVID-19. CDR3 bases: TGTGCCAGCAGCTTATGGGTCCGGGGGACCTCTGGAAACACCATATATTTT. This codes for CASSLWVRGTSGNTIYF.